This T cell receptor (beta chain) was documented in a study of shared clonotypes between healthy human individuals (dated by TCRdb to the early 2020s). The study in broad terms: The cohort comprised a couple of women and a few men aged 18 to 49 years. Per donor, three plates each were used for CD4 naive and CD4 memory, two for CD8 naive, and one for CD8 memory. Different laboratories and diverse techniques were used to prepare libraries and sequence TCR repertoires, to increase sequencing depth and limit assay-specific biases. To estimate repertoire size and how much clonotypes are shared between individuals, the study performed deep sequencing of blood TCR repertoires from 4 to 6 healthy adults. Each donor's leukapheresis produced roughly between about 0.9 and 9.5 billion PBMCs. Summary of the overall study and its limitations: Pairwise subsampling led to the expectation that sequencing depth would affect the degree of clonotype sharing among donors. Incomplete sequencing was indicated by rarefaction of sorted-subset datasets, despite the large sequencing depth. Because the study included only a small number of donors, the genetic and exposure-history diversity represented was limited. Sampling was restricted to blood, and TCR repertoires in tissues likely differ from the TCR repertoires found in blood. Higher generation probabilities were observed for clonotypes shared by all four sorted-subset donors than for non-shared clonotypes. Sharing across several donors was observed for 5% to 6.5% of naive CD4, about 3.2% of naive CD8, over 2% of memory CD4, and around 0.4% of memory CD8 clonotypes. Estimated clonotype richness was generally larger for naive than for memory subsets.

Healthy HIV-negative adults with no recently reported acute infections or vaccinations were included as donors. Every donor was a Caucasian adult living in Nashville, Tennessee, USA. CD4+ T cells were enriched by magnetic negative selection; naive cells were then positively selected on CD45RA, and the negative fraction formed the memory subset. Blood was collected by leukapheresis, and PBMCs were isolated by Ficoll-Histopaque density gradient centrifugation and then cryopreserved in liquid nitrogen vapor phase. Analytical flow cytometry was used to check the purity and quantity of every magnetically sorted T cell population. Each sorted fraction had its genomic DNA isolated and then quantified by UV absorbance on a Nanodrop 2000c. The CDR3 goes from the cysteine to the phenylalanine over 17 residues. Only the CDR3 region is kept as DNA, spanning 51 bases read in frame from base 1. Via the germline V gene, CDR1 is SGHDN and CDR2 FVKESK. Trimming accounts for 5 bases at V and 2 bases at J, while the number of junction bases matched to no gene is 10.

TCR CDR3 regions were amplified from genomic DNA by multiplex PCR using the deep immunoSEQ assay. Genomic DNA extracted from each cell subset was distributed evenly over all wells of several immunoSEQ 96-well plates, and each plate served as one replicate. Each replicate PCR for sorted subsets received around 200 ng genomic DNA, equal to roughly 33,000 T cell genomes. Purified libraries were measured with a Qubit 3.0 fluorometer, size-checked on a Bioanalyzer 2100, and measured again with the KAPA Library Quantification kit. A separate single-read 150-cycle Illumina NextSeq 550 flow cell was used to sequence each immunoSEQ 96-well plate. As for how the authors treated the data: Because the immunoSEQ output held only junctional sequences and lacked quality scores, the filtering could not match the filtering applied to full-length reads. To assign V/J genes and CDR3, sequences were annotated against IMGT germline references using PyIR, a Python wrapper for IgBLAST v1.9. Reads with weak V/J assignments (E-value above 1e-6), missing CDR3, stop codons, out-of-frame junctions, or ambiguous translated residues were removed. V3J clonotypes were defined by identical inferred V gene, J gene, and CDR3 amino acid sequence. Percentage overlap between repertoires was calculated by dividing the number of shared unique clonotypes by the size of the smaller repertoire. RTK rarefaction, the Chao1 estimator, and Recon v2.1 estimates of unobserved clonotypes were used to assess repertoire richness. Generation probabilities for all TCRbeta clonotypes obtained by the gDNA method from four donors were computed using OLGA. TCRdb limited this immuneACCESS table to in-frame rearrangements with V and J called. A share of clones is missing; checked studies link under half to unresolved V genes, and the rest is unexplained. V and J calls and clone size follow that table, whereas D and trimming were derived from the DNA. Here the sample has over a million clones; roughly 96% occur a single time. Of the sample, about 1% is held by the ten largest clones.

As concerns this clone: The clone's antigen remains unknown. No base quality values were provided; no much bigger clone lies one nucleotide off.

The sequenced sample consisted of naive CD4+ T cells sorted from blood. The intended sense of this specimen's cell subset or site label: CD45RA+ positively selected. Here the chain combines TRBV14 and TRBJ2-3; TRBD1 aligns with 10 central bases. The clonotype comes from a young man in good health. The CDR3 protein: CASSSNPGTGATDTQYF. The DNA sequence is TGTGCCAGCAGCTCCAACCCCGGGACAGGGGCCACAGATACGCAGTATTTT.